This paragraph reports one T cell receptor beta chain. The CDR3 contains 13 residues. Looked up from germline, CDR1 is ENHRY and CDR2 is SYGVKD. Each UMI, carrying a 6-nucleotide sample barcode, came from template switching. TCRdb reanalyzed the 5' RACE reads, giving one entry per CDR3 protein sequence and no DNA. The sample table sets out approximately 420,000 distinct CDR3 sequences. This entry is derived from a study of monozygotic twins with inflammatory bowel disease. The TCR sequence derives from a human donor with ulcerative colitis or Crohn's disease, or a healthy co-twin of an affected twin (not recorded which). What was sequenced was blood. The rearrangement links TRBV10-3 to TRBJ2-3; there is no DNA to check the TCRdb D call of TRBD2. The CDR3 reads CAIKSGSGDTQYF.